The entry below describes one TCR beta chain. Its antigen is not known. Blood donors of median age roughly 50 years (range about 21-75), 55% of them female, formed the healthy controls. These data come from a study of somatic mutations in cytotoxic T cells in rheumatoid arthritis. Points from the study as a whole: A slight TRBV07 underrepresentation in rheumatoid arthritis patients was reported without multiple-comparison adjustment.

Profiled with immunoSEQ multiplex PCR; TCRdb holds only in-frame clones, not every one. The repertoire holds more than 35,000 clones, with roughly 80% as singletons. The V and J ends lost 1 base and 4 bases respectively, with 10 bases between them. Germline CDR1 reads MNHEY; CDR2 reads SMNVEV (reference sequence). The CDR3 has 14 residues. This receptor was taken from a man aged 35 to 55 in good health. The specimen was CD8+ T cells sorted from blood. The chain uses TRBV27 and TRBJ1-2; TRBD1 is a possible D gene (6 bases). The CDR3 region is CASSLLGRGYGYTF. The CDR3 bases are TGTGCCAGCAGTTTATTGGGCAGGGGCTATGGCTACACCTTC.